One sample yielded the 2 T cell receptor beta chains listed below, sequenced in a study of blood T cell repertoires in COVID-19 (dated by TCRdb to 2018 to 2020). The library was obtained by the immunoSEQ multiplex PCR assay. TCRdb re-hosts the immuneACCESS table, in-frame sequences only. Its copies lack some clones; in the studies checked, an unresolved V gene accounts for under half of them, and the cause for the rest is not known. The sample table records 360,000 or so clones; about nine tenths of these occur just once. Around 1.7% of the sample comes from the top ten. The source material was PBMCs or T cells enriched from blood (not recorded which). The receptors were gathered from a woman in her thirties who had recovered from COVID-19.

This chain links TRBV5-1 with TRBJ1-1; D unresolved. V was cut by 0 bases and J by 4 bases, with 10 bases left in between. Germline V gives CDR1 SGHRS, CDR2 YFSETQ. The CDR3 has 14 amino acids. The CDR3 sequence: CASSLVGLPTEAFF. The DNA for the CDR3 is TGCGCCAGCAGCTTGGTTGGGCTTCCCACTGAAGCTTTCTTT.

This chain connects TRBV14 to TRBJ1-1; the D is unclear. CDR3 size: 17 residues. With 4 bases removed from V and 0 bases from J, the gap between germline ends came to 18 bases. The germline CDR1 and CDR2 sequences are SGHDN and FVKESK. CDR3 sequence reads: CASSLSFGGGLNTEAFF. For the CDR3, the DNA is TGTGCCAGCAGCCTTTCCTTTGGAGGTGGCCTGAACACTGAAGCTTTCTTT.